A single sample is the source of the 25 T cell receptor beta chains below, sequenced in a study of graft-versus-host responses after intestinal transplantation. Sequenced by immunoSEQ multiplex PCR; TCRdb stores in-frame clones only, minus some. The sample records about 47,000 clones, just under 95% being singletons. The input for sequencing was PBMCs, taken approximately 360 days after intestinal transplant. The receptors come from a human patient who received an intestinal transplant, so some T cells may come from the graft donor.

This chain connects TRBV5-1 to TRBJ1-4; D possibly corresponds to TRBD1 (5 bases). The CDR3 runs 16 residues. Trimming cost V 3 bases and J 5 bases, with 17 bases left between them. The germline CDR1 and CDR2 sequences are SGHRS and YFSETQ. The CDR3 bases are TGCGCCAGCAGCTCCGGGACTCCCAGAGAAAATGAAAAACTGTTTTTT. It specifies CASSSGTPRENEKLFF.

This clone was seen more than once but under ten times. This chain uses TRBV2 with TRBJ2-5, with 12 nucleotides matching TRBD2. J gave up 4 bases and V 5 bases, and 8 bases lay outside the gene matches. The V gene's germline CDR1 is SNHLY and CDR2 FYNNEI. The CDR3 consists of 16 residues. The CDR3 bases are TGTGCCAGCAGTCCTAGCGGGAGGGCCGGAGGAGAGACCCAGTACTTC. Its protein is CASSPSGRAGGETQYF.

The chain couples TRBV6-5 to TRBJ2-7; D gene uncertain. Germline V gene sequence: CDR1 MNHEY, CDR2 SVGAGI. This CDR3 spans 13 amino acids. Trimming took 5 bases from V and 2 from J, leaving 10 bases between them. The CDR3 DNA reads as TGTGCCAGCAGTGCATGGATCGCCTACGAGCAGTACTTC. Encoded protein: CASSAWIAYEQYF.

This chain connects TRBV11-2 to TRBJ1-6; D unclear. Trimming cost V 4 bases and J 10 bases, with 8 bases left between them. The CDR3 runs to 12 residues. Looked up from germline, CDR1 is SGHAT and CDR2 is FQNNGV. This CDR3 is CASSSGGSPLHF. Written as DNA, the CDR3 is TGTGCCAGCAGCTCCGGCGGGTCACCCCTCCACTTT.

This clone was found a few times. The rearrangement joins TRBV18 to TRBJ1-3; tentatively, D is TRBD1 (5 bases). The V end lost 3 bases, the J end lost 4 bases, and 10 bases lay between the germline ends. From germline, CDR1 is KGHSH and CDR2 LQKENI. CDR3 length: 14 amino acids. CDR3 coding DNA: TGTGCCAGCTCACCGCAGGGATCCGGAAACACCATATATTTT. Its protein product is CASSPQGSGNTIYF.

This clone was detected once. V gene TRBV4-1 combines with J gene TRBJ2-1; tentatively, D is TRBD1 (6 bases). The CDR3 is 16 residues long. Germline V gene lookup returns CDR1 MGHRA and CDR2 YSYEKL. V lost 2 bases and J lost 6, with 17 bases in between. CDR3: CASSQLHRAIPNEQFF. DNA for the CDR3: TGCGCCAGCAGCCAATTACACAGGGCAATCCCCAATGAGCAGTTCTTC.

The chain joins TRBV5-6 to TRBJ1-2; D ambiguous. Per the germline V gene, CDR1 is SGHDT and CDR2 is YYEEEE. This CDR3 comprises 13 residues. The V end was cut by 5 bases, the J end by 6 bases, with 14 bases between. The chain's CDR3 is CASRIPGTNGYTF. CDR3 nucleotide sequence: TGTGCCAGCAGGATCCCCGGTACGAATGGCTACACCTTC.

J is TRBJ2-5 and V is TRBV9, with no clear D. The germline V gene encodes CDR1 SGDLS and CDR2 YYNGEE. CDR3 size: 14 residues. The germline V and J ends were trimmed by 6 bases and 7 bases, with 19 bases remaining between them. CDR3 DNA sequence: TGTGCCAGCAACCGCGGAGTTGGCGAAGCGACCCAGTACTTC. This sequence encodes CASNRGVGEATQYF.

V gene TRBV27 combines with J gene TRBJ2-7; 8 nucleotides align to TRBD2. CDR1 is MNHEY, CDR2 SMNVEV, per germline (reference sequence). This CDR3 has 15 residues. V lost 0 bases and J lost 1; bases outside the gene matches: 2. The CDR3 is CASSLSAGGSYEQYF. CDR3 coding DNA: TGTGCCAGCAGTTTATCCGCGGGGGGATCCTACGAGCAGTACTTC.

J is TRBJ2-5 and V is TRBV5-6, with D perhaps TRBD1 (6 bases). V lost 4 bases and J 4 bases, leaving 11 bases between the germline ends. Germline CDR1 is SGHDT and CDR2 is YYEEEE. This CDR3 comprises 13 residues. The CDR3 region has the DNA TGTGCCAGCAGCGCTTCAGGGGTAGAGACCCAGTACTTC. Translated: CASSASGVETQYF.

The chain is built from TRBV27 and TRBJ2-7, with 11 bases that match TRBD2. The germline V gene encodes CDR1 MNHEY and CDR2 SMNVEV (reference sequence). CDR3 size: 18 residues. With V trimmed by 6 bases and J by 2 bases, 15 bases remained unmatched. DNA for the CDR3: TGTGCCAGCAGCCGCACCTCGCTGAGACTAGCGGGAACCTACGAGCAGTACTTC. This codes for CASSRTSLRLAGTYEQYF.

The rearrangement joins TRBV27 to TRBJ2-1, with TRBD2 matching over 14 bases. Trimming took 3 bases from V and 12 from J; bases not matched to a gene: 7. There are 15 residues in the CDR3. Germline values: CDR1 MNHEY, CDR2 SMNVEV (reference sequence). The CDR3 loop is CASSFLQGTSGRQFF. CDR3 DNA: TGTGCCAGCAGTTTCCTGCAAGGGACTAGCGGGAGGCAGTTCTTC.

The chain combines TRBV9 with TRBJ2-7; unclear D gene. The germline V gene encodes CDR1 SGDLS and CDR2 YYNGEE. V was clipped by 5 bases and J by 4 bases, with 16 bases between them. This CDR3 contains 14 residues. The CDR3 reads CASRSISPPYEQYF. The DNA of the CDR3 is TGTGCCAGCAGGTCTATATCCCCCCCATACGAGCAGTACTTC.

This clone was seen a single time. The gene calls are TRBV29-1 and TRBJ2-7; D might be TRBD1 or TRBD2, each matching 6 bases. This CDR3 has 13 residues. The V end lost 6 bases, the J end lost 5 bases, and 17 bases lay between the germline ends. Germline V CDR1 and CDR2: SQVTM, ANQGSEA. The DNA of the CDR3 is TGCAGCGTCCTCCGAGGGGGGCTCAACGAGCAGTACTTC. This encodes CSVLRGGLNEQYF.

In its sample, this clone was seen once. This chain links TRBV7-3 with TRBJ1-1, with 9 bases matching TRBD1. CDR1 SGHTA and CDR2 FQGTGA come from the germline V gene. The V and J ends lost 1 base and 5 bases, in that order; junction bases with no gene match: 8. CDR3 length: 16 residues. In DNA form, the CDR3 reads TGTGCCAGCAGCTTAAATCACAGGGGGCGAGAGACTGAAGCTTTCTTT. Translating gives CASSLNHRGRETEAFF.

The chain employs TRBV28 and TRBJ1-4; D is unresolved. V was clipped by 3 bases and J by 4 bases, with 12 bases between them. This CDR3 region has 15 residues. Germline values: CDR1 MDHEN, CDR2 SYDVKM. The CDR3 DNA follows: TGTGCCAGCAGTTTGGAGGGTTTTGATAATGAAAAACTGTTTTTT. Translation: CASSLEGFDNEKLFF. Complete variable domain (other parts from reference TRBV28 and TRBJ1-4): DVKVTQSSRYLVKRTGEKVFLECVQDMDHENMFWYRQDPGLGLRLIYFSYDVKMKEKGDIPEGYSVSREKKERFSLILESASTNQTSMYLCASSLEGFDNEKLFFGSGTQLSVL.

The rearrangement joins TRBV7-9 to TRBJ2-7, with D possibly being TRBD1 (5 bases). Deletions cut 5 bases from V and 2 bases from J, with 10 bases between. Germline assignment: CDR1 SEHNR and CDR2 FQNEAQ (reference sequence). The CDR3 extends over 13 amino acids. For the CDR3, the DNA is TGTGCCAGCAGCAAGAAGGGGACCTACGAGCAGTACTTC. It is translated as CASSKKGTYEQYF.

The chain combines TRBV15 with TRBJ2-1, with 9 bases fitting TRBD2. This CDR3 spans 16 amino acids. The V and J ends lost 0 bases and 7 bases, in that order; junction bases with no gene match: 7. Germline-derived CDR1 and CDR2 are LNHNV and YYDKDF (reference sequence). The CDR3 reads CATSRDLAGGSNEQFF. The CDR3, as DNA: TGTGCCACCAGCAGAGATCTGGCGGGAGGGAGTAATGAGCAGTTCTTC.

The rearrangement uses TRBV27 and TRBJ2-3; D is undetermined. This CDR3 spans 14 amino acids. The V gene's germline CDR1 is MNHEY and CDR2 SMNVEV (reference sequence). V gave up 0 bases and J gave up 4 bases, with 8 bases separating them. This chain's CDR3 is CASSLSRVPDTQYF. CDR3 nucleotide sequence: TGTGCCAGCAGTTTATCGCGTGTCCCAGATACGCAGTATTTT.

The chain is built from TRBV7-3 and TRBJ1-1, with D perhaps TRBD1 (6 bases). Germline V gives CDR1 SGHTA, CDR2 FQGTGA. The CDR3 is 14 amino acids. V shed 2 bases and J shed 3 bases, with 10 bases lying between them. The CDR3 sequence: CASSLGSGDTEAFF. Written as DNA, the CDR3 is TGTGCCAGCAGCTTAGGGTCAGGGGACACTGAAGCTTTCTTT. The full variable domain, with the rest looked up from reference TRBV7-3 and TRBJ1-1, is GAGVSQTPSNKVTEKGKYVELRCDPISGHTALYWYRQSLGQGPEFLIYFQGTGAADDSGLPNDRFFAVRPEGSVSTLKIQRTERGDSAVYLCASSLGSGDTEAFFGQGTRLTVV.

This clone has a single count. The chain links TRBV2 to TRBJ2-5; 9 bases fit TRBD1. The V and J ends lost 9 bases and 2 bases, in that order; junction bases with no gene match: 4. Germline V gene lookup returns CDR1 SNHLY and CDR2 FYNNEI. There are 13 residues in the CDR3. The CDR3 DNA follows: TGTGCCAGTAACAGGGGGCGTCAAGAGACCCAGTACTTC. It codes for CASNRGRQETQYF.

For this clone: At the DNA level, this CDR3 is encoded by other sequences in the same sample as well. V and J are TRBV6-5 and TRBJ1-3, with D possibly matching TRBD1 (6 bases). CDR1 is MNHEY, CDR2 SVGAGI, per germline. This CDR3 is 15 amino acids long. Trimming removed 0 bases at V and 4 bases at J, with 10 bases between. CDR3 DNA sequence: TGTGCCAGCAGTTACTCCACAGGGTTCGGAAACACCATATATTTT. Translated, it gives CASSYSTGFGNTIYF.

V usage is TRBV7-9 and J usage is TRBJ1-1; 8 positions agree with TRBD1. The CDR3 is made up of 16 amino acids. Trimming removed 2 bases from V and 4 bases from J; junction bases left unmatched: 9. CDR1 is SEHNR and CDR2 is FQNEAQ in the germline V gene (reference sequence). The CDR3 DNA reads TGTGCCAGCAGCTTACAGGGGGCAATAAAAGGCACTGAAGCTTTCTTT. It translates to CASSLQGAIKGTEAFF.

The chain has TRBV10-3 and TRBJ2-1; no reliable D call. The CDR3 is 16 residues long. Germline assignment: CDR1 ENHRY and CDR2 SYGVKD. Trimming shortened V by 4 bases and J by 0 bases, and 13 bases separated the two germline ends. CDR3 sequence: CAISATVTHSYNEQFF. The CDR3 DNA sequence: TGTGCCATCAGTGCCACCGTAACTCACTCCTACAATGAGCAGTTCTTC.

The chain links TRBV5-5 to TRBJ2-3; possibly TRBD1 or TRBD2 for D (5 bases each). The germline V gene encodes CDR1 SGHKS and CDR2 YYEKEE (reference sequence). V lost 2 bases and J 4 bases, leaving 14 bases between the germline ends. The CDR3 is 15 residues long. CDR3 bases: TGTGCCAGCAGCTTCTACGGGGCAGGGTCAGATACGCAGTATTTT. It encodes CASSFYGAGSDTQYF.